What follows are 30 T cell receptor beta chains derived from one specimen sequenced in a study of blood T cells in healthy people across ages. A second PCR of roughly 6 to 12 cycles used a sample-barcoded 5' primer and a J-beta primer mix. TCRdb recomputed calls from the 5' RACE reads with MiXCR, one row per CDR3 protein. The sample contains fewer than 2,000,000 distinct CDR3 sequences, almost 35% of which appear only once. Sequencing was performed on blood. Receptor source: a woman in her 30s in good health.

The table lists this clonotype with a few counts. V and J are TRBV10-2 and TRBJ2-7; 9 bases line up with TRBD2. V gave up 8 bases and J gave up 1 base; unmatched junction bases: 6. CDR3 size: 14 residues. From germline, CDR1 is WSHSY and CDR2 SAAADI. This CDR3 reads CASYSGGLSYEQYF. The CDR3 DNA sequence: TGCGCCAGCTATAGCGGGGGCCTATCCTACGAGCAGTACTTC.

The rearrangement joins TRBV5-8 to TRBJ1-1; 8 positions agree with TRBD1. After removal of 1 base from V and 8 bases from J, the junction contained 7 bases not matched to a gene. The CDR3 is 14 amino acids. Germline V CDR1 and CDR2: SGHTS, YDEGEE. The CDR3 DNA follows: TGTGCCAGCAGCTTGTTCACGACAGGGGTAGAAGCTTTCTTT. Its translation: CASSLFTTGVEAFF.

This clonotype has just a few counts. The chain is built from TRBV6-5 and TRBJ2-5; D remains unclear. Trimming pared 11 bases from V and 4 bases from J, leaving 17 bases between. The CDR3 is 13 amino acids. Looked up from germline, CDR1 is MNHEY and CDR2 is SVGAGI. Here the CDR3 reads CAVLSPASETQYF. In DNA, the CDR3 is TGTGCCGTCCTCAGTCCCGCGTCAGAGACCCAGTACTTC.

This clonotype showed up just a few times. The rearrangement uses TRBV3-1 and TRBJ2-7, with D maybe TRBD2 (5 bases). CDR1 is LGHDT, CDR2 YNNKEL, per germline (reference sequence). The V end was cut by 1 base, the J end by 7 bases, with 14 bases between. The CDR3 runs 14 residues. CDR3 sequence reads: CASSQGPGKREQYF. CDR3 sequence (DNA): TGTGCCAGCAGCCAAGGGCCTGGAAAGCGGGAGCAGTACTTC.

V gene TRBV20-1 combines with J gene TRBJ2-1; possibly TRBD2 for D (6 bases). CDR1 and CDR2 (germline): DFQATT, SNEGSKA (reference sequence). The CDR3 extends over 13 amino acids. The V end lost 5 bases, the J end lost 8 bases, and 16 bases lay between the germline ends. The CDR3 DNA reads TGCAGTGCTCGGAGGGCCACTGGCGATGAGCAGTTCTTC. Translating gives CSARRATGDEQFF.

This clonotype was counted ten times or more. CDR3 DNA sequence: TGTGCCAGCAGCCCCGACAGGGGGACCGAGACCCAGTACTTC. It translates to CASSPDRGTETQYF. The chain couples TRBV4-2 to TRBJ2-5, with 9 nucleotides matching TRBD1. Germline lookup yields CDR1 LGHNA and CDR2 YNFKEQ. The CDR3 length is 14 residues. V lost 4 bases to trimming and J lost 5 bases; unmatched junction nucleotides: 5.

This rearrangement joins TRBV5-1 to TRBJ2-3; 11 nucleotides match TRBD2. J was trimmed by 2 bases and V by 4 bases; bases with no gene match: 6. The CDR3 consists of 16 residues. Germline-derived CDR1 and CDR2 are SGHRS and YFSETQ. CDR3 DNA: TGCGCCAGCAGCCCTGAGACTAGCGGGATCACAGATACGCAGTATTTT. Its protein product is CASSPETSGITDTQYF.

The V call is TRBV7-9, the J call TRBJ2-1; maybe TRBD2 (6 bases). V was cut by 6 bases and J by 4 bases, with 16 bases left in between. The length of the CDR3 is 15 residues. Germline V CDR1 and CDR2: SEHNR, FQNEAQ (reference sequence). The CDR3: CASRSRDFQYNEQFF. The CDR3 DNA reads TGTGCCAGCAGATCCCGGGACTTTCAATACAATGAGCAGTTCTTC.

The V call is TRBV6-2 or TRBV6-3, the J call TRBJ2-7; 7 bases are shared with TRBD2. This CDR3 contains 15 residues. CDR1 and CDR2 from the germline V gene are MNHEY and SVGEGT. With V trimmed by 0 bases and J by 4 bases, 6 bases remained unmatched. This chain's CDR3 is CASSYSLRELYEQYF. The CDR3 DNA is TGTGCCAGCAGTTACTCGTTGCGGGAGTTGTACGAGCAGTACTTC.

This clonotype was observed a handful of times. This chain links TRBV6-1 with TRBJ2-5, with D perhaps TRBD2 (6 bases). Between the trimmed V and J ends, which lost 6 bases and 2 bases, there was a span of 22 bases. Germline V gene sequence: CDR1 MNHNS, CDR2 SASEGT. The length of the CDR3 is 17 residues. CDR3 DNA sequence: TGTGCCAGCAGCGCAACCTCGGGAGCGGCGAGTCAAGAGACCCAGTACTTC. As protein: CASSATSGAASQETQYF.

V is TRBV11-3 and J is TRBJ1-2; a weak D match, TRBD1 (5 bases). Germline loops: CDR1 SGHNT, CDR2 YENEEA. This CDR3 has 16 residues. Trimming shortened V by 2 bases and J by 5 bases, and 18 bases separated the two germline ends. The CDR3 DNA sequence: TGTGCCAGCAGCTTACCCAAGCAGGGTAAAGGATATGGCTACACCTTC. Amino acids: CASSLPKQGKGYGYTF.

This clonotype was observed once. V usage is TRBV5-1 and J usage is TRBJ2-2; no definite D call. This CDR3 is built from 14 residues. V lost 4 bases and J 3 bases, leaving 10 bases between the germline ends. Germline lookup yields CDR1 SGHRS and CDR2 YFSETQ. The DNA of the CDR3 is TGCGCCAGCAGCCGCAAAATGGACACCGGGGAGCTGTTTTTT. Amino acids: CASSRKMDTGELFF.

Points on this clonotype: A much larger clone is a single base away; this may be a read error. The chain has TRBV5-1 and TRBJ1-2, with D possibly TRBD1 on 5 matching bases. Trimming shortened V by 0 bases and J by 4 bases, and 10 bases separated the two germline ends. The CDR3 covers 14 residues. CDR1 and CDR2 (germline): SGHRS, YFSETQ. This CDR3 reads CASSLDRSAYGYTF. CDR3 nucleotides: TGCGCCAGCAGCTTGGACAGGAGTGCCTATGGCTACACCTTC.

V and J are TRBV4-2 and TRBJ2-1, with 9 bases aligning to TRBD2. The CDR3 extends over 18 amino acids. After removal of 1 base from V and 9 bases from J, the junction contained 16 bases not matched to a gene. In germline, CDR1 is LGHNA, CDR2 YNFKEQ. In nucleotides, the CDR3 is TGTGCCAGCAGCCAAGTAGCTAGCGGGACCGTGGGTTATGGTGAGCAGTTCTTC. It specifies CASSQVASGTVGYGEQFF.

About this clonotype itself: A much larger clone is a single base away; this may be a read error. V is TRBV5-5 and J is TRBJ2-5; TRBD2 matches 12 bases. CDR1 is SGHKS and CDR2 is YYEKEE in the germline V gene (reference sequence). The CDR3 contains 18 residues. With 4 bases clipped from V and 5 bases from J, the junction kept 15 bases outside the gene matches. The DNA of the CDR3 is TGTGCCAGCAGCCCCATCCCCCCTAGCGGGAGGGCCCATGAGACCCAGTACTTC. Protein: CASSPIPPSGRAHETQYF.

This clonotype was recorded a few times. V usage is TRBV9 and J usage is TRBJ2-7, with 11 positions matching TRBD1. Germline V lookup: CDR1 SGDLS, CDR2 YYNGEE. V shed 0 bases, J shed 1 base, and the junction held 18 bases outside the gene matches. CDR3 size: 21 residues. The CDR3 bases are TGTGCCAGCAGCGTAGGGCTAGCTTACGGGACAGGGGGTTCGGGGTCCTACGAGCAGTACTTC. It encodes CASSVGLAYGTGGSGSYEQYF.

At least ten counts were recorded for this clonotype. V gene TRBV29-1 combines with J gene TRBJ2-1; 11 bases align to TRBD2. Germline V lookup: CDR1 SQVTM, CDR2 ANQGSEA. The ends lost 6 bases at V and 7 bases at J; junction bases unmatched: 14. The CDR3 extends over 16 amino acids. CDR3 sequence: CSVAGTVGTSGNEQFF. In nucleotides, the CDR3 is TGCAGCGTCGCTGGGACAGTCGGGACTAGCGGTAATGAGCAGTTCTTC.

This clonotype was seen at least ten times. The V gene is TRBV7-6, the J gene TRBJ2-3, with 10 bases matching TRBD1. Germline CDR1 SGHVS, CDR2 FNYEAQ. This CDR3 region has 16 residues. The V and J ends lost 4 bases and 6 bases, in that order; junction bases with no gene match: 10. This CDR3 reads CASSSLGTGDEDTQYF. CDR3 DNA sequence: TGTGCCAGCAGCTCGCTCGGGACAGGGGACGAGGATACGCAGTATTTT.

This clonotype was picked up a small number of times. The chain links TRBV20-1 to TRBJ2-3; 9 nucleotides align to TRBD2. Germline loops: CDR1 DFQATT, CDR2 SNEGSKA (reference sequence). The CDR3 runs to 18 residues. Germline trimming cut 3 bases from V and 6 bases from J; bases unmatched to any gene: 19. CDR3 coding DNA: TGCAGTGCTAGGGCTCCTCTGGGTGATAGCGGGGGCGGGGATACGCAGTATTTT. Amino acids: CSARAPLGDSGGGDTQYF.

V gene TRBV6-4 combines with J gene TRBJ1-5; D ambiguous. Trimming took off 3 bases at V and 3 bases at J, with 12 bases between the two ends. This CDR3 is 15 amino acids long. Germline lookup yields CDR1 MRHNA and CDR2 SNTAGT. The CDR3 sequence is CASSELGGFNQPQHF. In DNA form, the CDR3 reads TGTGCCAGCAGTGAGCTCGGAGGATTCAATCAGCCCCAGCATTTT.

This clonotype was seen a handful of times. J is TRBJ1-1 and V is TRBV11-2, with D possibly TRBD1 on 6 matching bases. The germline V gene has CDR1 SGHAT and CDR2 FQNNGV. The CDR3 contains 15 residues. Trimming took 1 base from V and 4 from J, leaving 13 bases between them. Here the CDR3 DNA reads TGTGCCAGCAGCTTAGCCACCCAGGGGACCACTGAAGCTTTCTTT. This gives the protein CASSLATQGTTEAFF.

The CDR3 nucleotides read TGTGCCAGCTCGGCCGGGACTAGCGGAGATACGCAGTATTTT. Encoded protein: CASSAGTSGDTQYF. The chain is built from TRBV18 and TRBJ2-3; 11 bases fit TRBD2. The V and J ends lost 6 bases and 5 bases, in that order; junction bases with no gene match: 4. Germline V gene lookup returns CDR1 KGHSH and CDR2 LQKENI. This CDR3 spans 14 amino acids.

The V call is TRBV5-1, the J call TRBJ2-5, with D unresolved. Germline CDR1 reads SGHRS; CDR2 reads YFSETQ. The length of the CDR3 is 15 residues. With 1 base removed from V and 1 base from J, the gap between germline ends came to 11 bases. This CDR3 is CASSLLYGRQETQYF. In nucleotides, the CDR3 is TGCGCCAGCAGCTTGCTTTACGGACGCCAAGAGACCCAGTACTTC.

This clonotype was recorded a few times. The chain combines TRBV3-1 with TRBJ2-5, with D possibly TRBD2 on 5 matching bases. This CDR3 region has 17 residues. The V and J ends lost 0 bases and 1 base respectively, with 15 bases between them. CDR1 is LGHDT and CDR2 is YNNKEL in the germline V gene (reference sequence). The CDR3 loop is CASSQEKGSGFQETQYF. The CDR3 DNA reads as TGTGCCAGCAGCCAAGAGAAAGGGAGTGGGTTCCAAGAGACCCAGTACTTC.

This clonotype has a handful of counts. The chain has TRBV7-9 and TRBJ1-2; D is perhaps TRBD1 (5 bases). Germline V gene lookup returns CDR1 SEHNR and CDR2 FQNEAQ (reference sequence). This CDR3 comprises 14 residues. V was cut by 1 base and J by 6 bases, with 12 bases left in between. The CDR3 DNA reads TGTGCCAGCAGCTTAGAGAGGGGCCCGGATGGCTACACCTTC. Its translation is CASSLERGPDGYTF.

The chain joins TRBV6-5 to TRBJ2-6, with D perhaps matching TRBD2 (7 bases). This CDR3 region has 15 residues. Per the germline V gene, CDR1 is MNHEY and CDR2 is SVGAGI. V was pared by 8 bases and J by 2 bases, with 13 bases between. The CDR3 is CASRTGGTGANVLTF. DNA for the CDR3: TGTGCCAGCCGGACGGGGGGCACTGGGGCCAACGTCCTGACTTTC.

The V call is TRBV20-1, the J call TRBJ2-4; 9 positions match TRBD2. The CDR3 length is 15 residues. Germline CDR1 DFQATT, CDR2 SNEGSKA (reference sequence). The J segment lost 2 bases and the V segment lost 3 bases, leaving 5 bases of the junction unmatched. CDR3 amino acids: CSARREGLTKNIQYF. CDR3 DNA sequence: TGCAGTGCTAGGCGGGAGGGCCTGACCAAAAACATTCAGTACTTC.

V is TRBV11-2 and J is TRBJ2-5; 15 bases are a match to TRBD2. V was pared by 5 bases and J by 4 bases, with 11 bases of the junction left unmatched. Per the germline V gene, CDR1 is SGHAT and CDR2 is FQNNGV. The CDR3 runs 18 residues. Written as DNA, the CDR3 is TGTGCCAGCAGCCCTGGACTAGCGGGAGGGGTGGGAGGAGAGACCCAGTACTTC. The encoded protein is CASSPGLAGGVGGETQYF. The full variable domain, completed using reference TRBV11-2 and TRBJ2-5, is EAGVAQSPRYKIIEKRQSVAFWCNPISGHATLYWYQQILGQGPKLLIQFQNNGVVDDSQLPKDRFSAERLKGVDSTLKIQPAKLEDSAVYLCASSPGLAGGVGGETQYFGPGTRLLVL.

V is TRBV5-1 and J is TRBJ2-1; tentatively, D is TRBD1 (5 bases). V lost 0 bases to trimming and J lost 10 bases, with 11 bases between them. The CDR3 extends over 13 amino acids. In germline, CDR1 is SGHRS, CDR2 YFSETQ. CDR3 protein: CASSLDRLKEQFF. In DNA, the CDR3 is TGCGCCAGCAGCTTGGACAGGTTGAAGGAGCAGTTCTTC.

This clonotype was seen more than once but under ten times. This chain connects TRBV10-3 to TRBJ2-5; D tentatively reads TRBD1 or TRBD2 (5 bases each). The CDR3 consists of 14 residues. Germline V gene data show CDR1 as ENHRY and CDR2 as SYGVKD. The germline V and J ends were trimmed by 4 bases and 4 bases, with 13 bases remaining between them. The CDR3 region is CAISAPGAIETQYF. As DNA, the CDR3 is TGTGCCATCAGTGCCCCCGGGGCAATAGAGACCCAGTACTTC.